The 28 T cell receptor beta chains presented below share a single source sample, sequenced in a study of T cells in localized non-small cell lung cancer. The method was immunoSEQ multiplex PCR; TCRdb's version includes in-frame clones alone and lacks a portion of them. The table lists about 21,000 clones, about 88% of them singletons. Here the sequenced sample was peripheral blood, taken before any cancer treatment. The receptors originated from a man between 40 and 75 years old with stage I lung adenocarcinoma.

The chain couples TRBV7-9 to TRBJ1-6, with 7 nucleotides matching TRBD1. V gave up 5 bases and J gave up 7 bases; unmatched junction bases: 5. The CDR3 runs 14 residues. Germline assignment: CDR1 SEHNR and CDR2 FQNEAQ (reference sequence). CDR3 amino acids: CASSRQGGNSPLHF. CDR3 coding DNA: TGTGCCAGCAGCCGCCAGGGGGGAAATTCACCCCTCCACTTT.

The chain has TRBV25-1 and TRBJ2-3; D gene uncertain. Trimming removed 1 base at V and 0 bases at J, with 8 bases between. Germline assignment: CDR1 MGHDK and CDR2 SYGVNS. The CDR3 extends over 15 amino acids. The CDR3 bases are TGTGCCAGCAGTGAATTCGTAGCTAGCACAGATACGCAGTATTTT. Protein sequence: CASSEFVASTDTQYF.

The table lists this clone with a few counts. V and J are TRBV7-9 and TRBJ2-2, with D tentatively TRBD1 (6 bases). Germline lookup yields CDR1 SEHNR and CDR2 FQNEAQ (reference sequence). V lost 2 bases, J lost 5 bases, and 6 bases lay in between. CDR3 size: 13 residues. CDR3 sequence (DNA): TGTGCCAGCAGCTTACAGGGGACCGGGGAGCTGTTTTTT. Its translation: CASSLQGTGELFF.

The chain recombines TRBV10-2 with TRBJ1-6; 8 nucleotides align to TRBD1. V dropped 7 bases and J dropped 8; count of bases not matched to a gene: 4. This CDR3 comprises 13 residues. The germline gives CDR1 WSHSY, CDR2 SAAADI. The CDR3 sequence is CASIGQGDSPLHF. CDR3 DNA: TGCGCCAGCATAGGACAGGGCGATTCACCCCTCCACTTT.

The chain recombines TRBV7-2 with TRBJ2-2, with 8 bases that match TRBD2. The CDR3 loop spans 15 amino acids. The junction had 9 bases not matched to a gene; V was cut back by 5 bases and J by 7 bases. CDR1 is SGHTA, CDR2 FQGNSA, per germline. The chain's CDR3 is CASSRATGGVGELFF. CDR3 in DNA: TGTGCCAGCAGCCGTGCAACGGGAGGGGTCGGGGAGCTGTTTTTT.

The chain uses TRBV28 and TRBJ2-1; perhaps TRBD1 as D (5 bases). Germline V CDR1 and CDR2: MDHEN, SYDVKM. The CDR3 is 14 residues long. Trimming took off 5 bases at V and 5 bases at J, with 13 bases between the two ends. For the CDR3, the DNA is TGTGCCAGCAGTCAACAGGCGACGGACAATGAGCAGTTCTTC. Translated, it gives CASSQQATDNEQFF.

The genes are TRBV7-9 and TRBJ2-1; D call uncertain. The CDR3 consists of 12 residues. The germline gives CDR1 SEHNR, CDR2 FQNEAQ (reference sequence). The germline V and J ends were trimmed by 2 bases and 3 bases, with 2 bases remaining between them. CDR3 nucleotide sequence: TGTGCCAGCAGCTTAAGCTACAATGAGCAGTTCTTC. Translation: CASSLSYNEQFF. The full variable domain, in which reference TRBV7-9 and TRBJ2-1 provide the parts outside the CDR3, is DTGVSQNPRHKITKRGQNVTFRCDPISEHNRLYWYRQTLGQGPEFLTYFQNEAQLEKSRLLSDRFSAERPKGSFSTLEIQRTEQGDSAMYLCASSLSYNEQFFGPGTRLTVL.

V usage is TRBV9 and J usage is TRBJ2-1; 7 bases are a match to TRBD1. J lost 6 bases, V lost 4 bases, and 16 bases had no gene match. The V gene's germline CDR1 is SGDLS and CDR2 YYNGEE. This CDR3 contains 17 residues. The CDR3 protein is CASSPSIGGLLSNEQFF. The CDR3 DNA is TGTGCCAGCAGCCCCTCAATAGGGGGCCTCTTGAGCAATGAGCAGTTCTTC.

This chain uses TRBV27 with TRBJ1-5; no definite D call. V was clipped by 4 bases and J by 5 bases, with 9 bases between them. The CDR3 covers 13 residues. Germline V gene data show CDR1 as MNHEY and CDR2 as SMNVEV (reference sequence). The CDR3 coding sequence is TGTGCCAGCAGTTCCGGCCTTCATCAGCCCCAGCATTTT. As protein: CASSSGLHQPQHF.

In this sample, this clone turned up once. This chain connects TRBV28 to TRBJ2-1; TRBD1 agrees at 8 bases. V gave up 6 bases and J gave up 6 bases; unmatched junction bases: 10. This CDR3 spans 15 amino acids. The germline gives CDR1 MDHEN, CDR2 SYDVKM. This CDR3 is CASRPRGRGGNEQFF. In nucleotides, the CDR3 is TGTGCCAGCAGGCCCAGGGGGCGGGGTGGCAATGAGCAGTTCTTC.

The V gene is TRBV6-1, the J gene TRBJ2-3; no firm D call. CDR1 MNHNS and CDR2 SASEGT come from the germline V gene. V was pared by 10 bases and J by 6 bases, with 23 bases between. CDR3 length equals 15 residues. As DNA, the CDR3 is TGTGCCACCCAGACCCTGGCGTCCCCCCCGGATACGCAGTATTTT. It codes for CATQTLASPPDTQYF.

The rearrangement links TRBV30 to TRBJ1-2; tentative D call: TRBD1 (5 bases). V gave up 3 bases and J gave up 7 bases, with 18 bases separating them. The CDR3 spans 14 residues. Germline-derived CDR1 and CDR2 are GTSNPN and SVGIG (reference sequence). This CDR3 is CAWSGNGGSGGYTF. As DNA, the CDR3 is TGTGCCTGGAGCGGGAACGGGGGTTCGGGTGGCTACACCTTC. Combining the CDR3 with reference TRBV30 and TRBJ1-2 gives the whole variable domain SQTIHQWPATLVQPVGSPLSLECTVEGTSNPNLYWYRQAAGRGLQLLFYSVGIGQISSEVPQNLSASRPQDRQFILSSKKLLLSDSGFYLCAWSGNGGSGGYTFGSGTRLTVV.

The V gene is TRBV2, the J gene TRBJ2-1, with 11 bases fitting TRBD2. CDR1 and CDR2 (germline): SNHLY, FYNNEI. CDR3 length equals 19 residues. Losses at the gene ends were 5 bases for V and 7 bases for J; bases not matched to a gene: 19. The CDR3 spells CASSLSGTFSGGAKNEQFF. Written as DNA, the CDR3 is TGTGCCAGCAGTCTTTCCGGGACATTTAGCGGGGGGGCCAAGAATGAGCAGTTCTTC. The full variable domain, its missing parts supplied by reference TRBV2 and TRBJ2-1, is EPEVTQTPSHQVTQMGQEVILRCVPISNHLYFYWYRQILGQKVEFLVSFYNNEISEKSEIFDDQFSVERPDGSNFTLKIRSTKLEDSAMYFCASSLSGTFSGGAKNEQFFGPGTRLTVL.

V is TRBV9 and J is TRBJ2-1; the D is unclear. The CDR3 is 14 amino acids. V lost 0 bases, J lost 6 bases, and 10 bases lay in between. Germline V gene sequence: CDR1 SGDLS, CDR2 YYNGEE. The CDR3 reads CASSVEPSPNEQFF. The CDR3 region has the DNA TGTGCCAGCAGCGTAGAGCCCAGCCCCAATGAGCAGTTCTTC.

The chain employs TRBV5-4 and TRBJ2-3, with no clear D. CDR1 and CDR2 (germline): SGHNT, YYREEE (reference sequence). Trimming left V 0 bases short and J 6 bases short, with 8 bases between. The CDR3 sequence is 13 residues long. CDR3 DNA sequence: TGTGCCAGCAGCTTGGGTCAGAGGGATACGCAGTATTTT. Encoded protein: CASSLGQRDTQYF. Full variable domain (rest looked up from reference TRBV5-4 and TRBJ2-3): ETGVTQSPTHLIKTRGQQVTLRCSSQSGHNTVSWYQQALGQGPQFIFQYYREEENGRGNFPPRFSGLQFPNYSSELNVNALELDDSALYLCASSLGQRDTQYFGPGTRLTVL.

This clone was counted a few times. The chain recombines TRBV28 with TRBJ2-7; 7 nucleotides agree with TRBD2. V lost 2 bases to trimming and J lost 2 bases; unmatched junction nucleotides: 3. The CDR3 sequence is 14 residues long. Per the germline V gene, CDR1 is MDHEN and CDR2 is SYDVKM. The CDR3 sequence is CASSLSGVPYEQYF. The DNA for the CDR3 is TGTGCCAGCAGTTTAAGCGGGGTCCCCTACGAGCAGTACTTC.

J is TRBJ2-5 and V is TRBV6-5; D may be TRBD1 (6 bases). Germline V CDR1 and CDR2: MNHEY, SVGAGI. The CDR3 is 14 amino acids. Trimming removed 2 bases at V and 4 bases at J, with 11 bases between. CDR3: CASSYRVRGETQYF. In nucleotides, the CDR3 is TGTGCCAGCAGTTACAGGGTCAGGGGAGAGACCCAGTACTTC.

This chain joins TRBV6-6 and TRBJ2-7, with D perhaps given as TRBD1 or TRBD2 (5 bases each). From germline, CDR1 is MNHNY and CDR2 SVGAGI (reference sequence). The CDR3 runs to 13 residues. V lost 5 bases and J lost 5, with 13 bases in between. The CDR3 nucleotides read TGTGCCAGCAGTGATTCTGGGGGTAACGAGCAGTACTTC. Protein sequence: CASSDSGGNEQYF.

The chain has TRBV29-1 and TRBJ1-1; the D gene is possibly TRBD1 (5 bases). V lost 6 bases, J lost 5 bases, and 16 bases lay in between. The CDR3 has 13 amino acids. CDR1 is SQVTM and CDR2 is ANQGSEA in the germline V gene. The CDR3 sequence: CSVASGRGTEAFF. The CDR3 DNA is TGCAGCGTGGCCTCGGGGCGTGGAACTGAAGCTTTCTTT.

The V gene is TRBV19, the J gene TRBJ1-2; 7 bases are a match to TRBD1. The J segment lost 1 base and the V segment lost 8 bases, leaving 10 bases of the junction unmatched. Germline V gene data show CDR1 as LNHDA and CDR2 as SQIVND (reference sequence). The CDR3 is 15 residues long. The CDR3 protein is CASSPGTAFNYGYTF. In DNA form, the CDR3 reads TGTGCCAGTTCACCCGGGACAGCTTTTAACTATGGCTACACCTTC.

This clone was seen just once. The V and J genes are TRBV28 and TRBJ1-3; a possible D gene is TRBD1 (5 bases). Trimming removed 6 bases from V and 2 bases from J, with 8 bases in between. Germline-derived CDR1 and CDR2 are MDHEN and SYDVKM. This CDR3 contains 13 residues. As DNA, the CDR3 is TGTGCCAGCAGGCGACAGACTGGAAACACCATATATTTT. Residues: CASRRQTGNTIYF.

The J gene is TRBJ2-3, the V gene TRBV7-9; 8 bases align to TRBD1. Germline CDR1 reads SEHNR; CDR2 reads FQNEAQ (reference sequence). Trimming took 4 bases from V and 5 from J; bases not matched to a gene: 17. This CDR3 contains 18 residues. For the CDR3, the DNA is TGTGCCAGCAGCTCCCTTTATCGACAGGGGATTGTTGTAGATACGCAGTATTTT. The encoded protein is CASSSLYRQGIVVDTQYF.

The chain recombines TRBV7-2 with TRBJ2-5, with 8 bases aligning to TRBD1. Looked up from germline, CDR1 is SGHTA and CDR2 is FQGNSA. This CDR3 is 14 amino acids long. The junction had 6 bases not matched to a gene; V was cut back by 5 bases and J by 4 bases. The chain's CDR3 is CASSRQGIGETQYF. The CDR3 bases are TGTGCCAGCAGCCGACAGGGGATCGGAGAGACCCAGTACTTC. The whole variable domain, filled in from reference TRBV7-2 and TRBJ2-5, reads GAGVSQSPSNKVTEKGKDVELRCDPISGHTALYWYRQSLGQGLEFLIYFQGNSAPDKSGLPSDRFSAERTGGSVSTLTIQRTQQEDSAVYLCASSRQGIGETQYFGPGTRLLVL.

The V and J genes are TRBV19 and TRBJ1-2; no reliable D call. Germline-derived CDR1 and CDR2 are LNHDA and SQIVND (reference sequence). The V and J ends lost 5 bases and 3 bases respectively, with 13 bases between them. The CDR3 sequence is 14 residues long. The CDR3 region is CASSFGVSDYGYTF. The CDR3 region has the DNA TGTGCCAGTAGTTTTGGAGTCTCGGACTATGGCTACACCTTC.

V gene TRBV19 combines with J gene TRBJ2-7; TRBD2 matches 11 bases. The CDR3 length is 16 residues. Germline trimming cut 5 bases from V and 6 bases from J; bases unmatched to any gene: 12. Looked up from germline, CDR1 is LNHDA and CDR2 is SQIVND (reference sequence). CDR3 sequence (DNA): TGTGCCAGTAGTGTGCGACTAGCGGGAAAAGGCGGCGAGCAGTACTTC. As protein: CASSVRLAGKGGEQYF.

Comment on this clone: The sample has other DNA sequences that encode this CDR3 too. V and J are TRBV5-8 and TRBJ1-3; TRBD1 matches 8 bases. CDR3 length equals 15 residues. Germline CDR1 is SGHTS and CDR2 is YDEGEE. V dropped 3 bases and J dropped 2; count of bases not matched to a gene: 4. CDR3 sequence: CASSSDRVPGNTIYF. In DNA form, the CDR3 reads TGTGCCAGCAGCTCGGACAGGGTGCCTGGAAACACCATATATTTT. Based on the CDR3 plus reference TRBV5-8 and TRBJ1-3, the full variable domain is EAGVTQSPTHLIKTRGQQATLRCSPISGHTSVYWYQQALGLGLQFLLWYDEGEERNRGNFPPRFSGRQFPNYSSELNVNALELEDSALYLCASSSDRVPGNTIYFGEGSWLTVV.

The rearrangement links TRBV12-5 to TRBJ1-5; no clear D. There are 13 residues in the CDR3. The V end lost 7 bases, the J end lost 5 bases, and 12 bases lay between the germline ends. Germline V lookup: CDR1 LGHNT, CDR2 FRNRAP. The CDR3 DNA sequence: TGTGCTAGTGCTCCGGGCCGTTATCAGCCCCAGCATTTT. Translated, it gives CASAPGRYQPQHF.

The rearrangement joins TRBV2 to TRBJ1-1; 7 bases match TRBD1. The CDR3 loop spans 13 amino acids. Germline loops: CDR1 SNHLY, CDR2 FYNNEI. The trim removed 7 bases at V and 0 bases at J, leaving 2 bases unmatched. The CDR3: CASNRGLNTEAFF. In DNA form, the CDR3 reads TGTGCCAGCAACAGGGGTCTGAACACTGAAGCTTTCTTT.